This TCR beta chain was sequenced for a study of blood T cell repertoires in COVID-19. The wider study: Sources were T cells, B-cell-depleted T cells, or PBMCs; the material itself was cDNA or gDNA.

Enrolment of Seattle patients took place during active infection, and they were followed longitudinally. Original handling: Cell counts per sample came from amplifying reference gene primers. Method: immunoSEQ multiplex PCR; TCRdb's copy keeps in-frame clones and lacks some. D and trimming come from the DNA, and the V and J calls and clone size come from that table. The profile shows more than 250,000 clones, 88% of them singletons. This CDR3 comprises 19 residues. This clonotype was sampled from a woman aged 25 to 45 with COVID-19, enrolled during active disease. The chain joins TRBV1 to TRBJ2-5; the table calls TRBD2, which could not be checked here. TRBV1 has pseudogene status. The sequencing sample was made of peripheral blood. CDR3 protein: CTSSLPWTSGGHYKETQYF. CDR3 DNA: TGCACCAGCAGCCTCCCGTGGACTAGCGGGGGGCATTATAAAGAGACCCAGTACTTC.